The next 12 T cell receptor beta chains were all read from a single sample in a study of blood T cell repertoires in COVID-19. Here immunoSEQ multiplex PCR was the method, and the copy in TCRdb shows in-frame clones only, minus some. Of a few hundred thousand clones listed, about 86% are singletons. Sequences were obtained from peripheral blood. All receptors come from a woman between 50 and 59 years old with COVID-19, enrolled during active disease.

The chain combines TRBV29-1 with TRBJ1-5, with 8 positions matching TRBD1. The trim removed 4 bases at V and 4 bases at J, leaving 0 bases unmatched. Per the germline V gene, CDR1 is SQVTM and CDR2 is ANQGSEA. This CDR3 is 12 amino acids long. The CDR3 here is CSVGDRNQPQHF. CDR3 sequence (DNA): TGCAGCGTTGGGGACAGGAATCAGCCCCAGCATTTT.

V usage is TRBV3-1 (or the pseudogene TRBV3-2) and J usage is TRBJ2-2; D gene ambiguous. Germline values: CDR1 LGHDT, CDR2 YNNKEL (reference sequence). The CDR3 sequence is 14 residues long. With 5 bases removed from V and 4 bases from J, the gap between germline ends came to 11 bases. The CDR3 loop is CASSFRLGTGELFF. CDR3 sequence (DNA): TGTGCCAGCAGCTTCCGTCTAGGCACCGGGGAGCTGTTTTTT.

The chain carries TRBV18 and TRBJ1-2; 9 bases fit TRBD1. Germline CDR1 KGHSH, CDR2 LQKENI. This CDR3 is 14 amino acids long. V trimming: 3 bases; J trimming: 4 bases; junction bases outside the gene matches: 3. CDR3 residues: CASSPDRGTYGYTF. CDR3 nucleotides: TGTGCCAGCTCACCGGACAGGGGTACCTATGGCTACACCTTC.

CDR3 sequence (DNA): TGTGCCAGCACCCCGTTGGGGGCGGGGGGGAGACGGACCGGGGAGCTGTTTTTT. This encodes CASTPLGAGGRRTGELFF. J is TRBJ2-2 and V is TRBV3-1 (or the pseudogene TRBV3-2), with 9 nucleotides matching TRBD2. The CDR3 has 18 amino acids. In germline, CDR1 is LGHDT, CDR2 YNNKEL (reference sequence). V lost 7 bases, J lost 5 bases, and 17 bases stayed unmatched.

The gene calls are TRBV7-2 and TRBJ2-5; D may be TRBD2 (6 bases). Germline V CDR1 and CDR2: SGHTA, FQGNSA. The CDR3 sequence is 17 residues long. V was trimmed by 2 bases and J by 4 bases, leaving 20 bases between them. Here the CDR3 DNA reads TGTGCCAGCAGCTTACGGACCCCGGGGGTCAGCCCAGAGACCCAGTACTTC. Protein: CASSLRTPGVSPETQYF.

V usage is TRBV7-9 and J usage is TRBJ2-1; D possibly corresponds to TRBD2 (6 bases). V lost 2 bases, J lost 10 bases, and 18 bases lay in between. The CDR3 runs to 15 residues. Per the germline V gene, CDR1 is SEHNR and CDR2 is FQNEAQ (reference sequence). The CDR3 DNA reads TGTGCCAGCAGCTTATCCCCAGGAGGGGTGGGAGAGCAGTTCTTC. Translating gives CASSLSPGGVGEQFF.

V usage is TRBV11-2 and J usage is TRBJ2-1, with 7 bases aligning to TRBD1. This CDR3 is 16 amino acids long. The junction had 7 bases not matched to a gene; V was cut back by 1 base and J by 4 bases. The germline gives CDR1 SGHAT, CDR2 FQNNGV. The CDR3 sequence: CASSLVVTGWYNEQFF. The CDR3 region has the DNA TGTGCCAGCAGCTTAGTTGTGACAGGGTGGTACAATGAGCAGTTCTTC.

This clone was found once. V and J are TRBV19 and TRBJ2-7; 8 nucleotides agree with TRBD1. The germline CDR1 and CDR2 sequences are LNHDA and SQIVND (reference sequence). V trimming: 5 bases; J trimming: 7 bases; junction bases outside the gene matches: 16. The CDR3 sequence is 16 residues long. Here the CDR3 reads CASSLTTIGQGLEQYF. CDR3 nucleotide sequence: TGTGCCAGTAGTCTGACTACCATAGGACAGGGCTTGGAGCAGTACTTC. The whole variable domain, remainder taken from reference TRBV19 and TRBJ2-7, is DGGITQSPKYLFRKEGQNVTLSCEQNLNHDAMYWYRQDPGQGLRLIYYSQIVNDFQKGDIAEGYSVSREKKESFPLTVTSAQKNPTAFYLCASSLTTIGQGLEQYFGPGTRLTVT.

The count of this clone is one. V and J are TRBV3-1 (or the pseudogene TRBV3-2) and TRBJ2-7; D not certain. V was shortened by 1 base and J by 7 bases, with 5 bases between the two germline ends. CDR3 length equals 11 residues. Germline V gene data show CDR1 as LGHDT and CDR2 as YNNKEL (reference sequence). The CDR3: CASSQVKEQYF. The CDR3 DNA sequence: TGTGCCAGCAGCCAAGTTAAAGAGCAGTACTTC.

The J gene is TRBJ1-4, the V gene TRBV7-9, with a possible D match to TRBD1 (5 bases). CDR1 is SEHNR, CDR2 FQNEAQ, per germline (reference sequence). The ends were cut back, 1 base at V and 2 bases at J, with 14 bases in the middle. The CDR3 is 17 amino acids. CDR3 DNA: TGTGCCAGCAGCTTAGGTCGTGGGGCGCAGACTAATGAAAAACTGTTTTTT. It encodes CASSLGRGAQTNEKLFF.

The chain recombines TRBV6-5 with TRBJ1-1; D might be TRBD1 (5 bases). CDR3 length equals 13 residues. Trimming took off 2 bases at V and 11 bases at J, with 15 bases between the two ends. Germline CDR1 and CDR2: MNHEY and SVGAGI. As DNA, the CDR3 is TGTGCCAGCAGTTACCGGGGGGGAGGCTGGGCTTTCTTT. Translation: CASSYRGGGWAFF.

This clone was seen once. The chain employs TRBV7-8 and TRBJ2-7; D perhaps matches TRBD1 (6 bases). The germline V gene has CDR1 SGHVS and CDR2 FQNEAQ. Trimming cost V 2 bases and J 6 bases, with 11 bases left between them. The CDR3 consists of 13 residues. The CDR3 region is CASSLRRGGEQYF. The CDR3 region has the DNA TGTGCCAGCAGCTTAAGAAGAGGGGGCGAGCAGTACTTC.